What follows are 12 T cell receptor beta chains derived from one specimen sequenced in a study of shared clonotypes between healthy human individuals. The repertoire was sequenced with immunoSEQ multiplex PCR; TCRdb's copy has only in-frame clones and lacks some. Of about 600,000 clones detected, less than 98% appear once; the ten largest clones hold about 0.06%. Sample: naive CD4+ T cells sorted from blood. Sample subset: CD45RA+ positively selected. The receptors were gathered from a woman in her twenties or thirties in good health.

The rearrangement joins TRBV5-1 to TRBJ2-1; the D gene is possibly TRBD1 (6 bases). V was pared by 2 bases and J by 4 bases, with 10 bases between. The germline V gene encodes CDR1 SGHRS and CDR2 YFSETQ. CDR3 length: 14 residues. CDR3 protein: CASSFRDTYNEQFF. For the CDR3, the DNA is TGCGCCAGCAGCTTCCGGGACACTTACAATGAGCAGTTCTTC.

J is TRBJ1-4 and V is TRBV19, with D unclear. Germline lookup yields CDR1 LNHDA and CDR2 SQIVND (reference sequence). This CDR3 has 15 amino acids. Trimming cost V 7 bases and J 0 bases, with 12 bases left between them. CDR3 nucleotide sequence: TGTGCCAGTATGAAGAATGCCCCAACTAATGAAAAACTGTTTTTT. Translating it yields CASMKNAPTNEKLFF. The whole variable domain, filled in from reference TRBV19 and TRBJ1-4, reads DGGITQSPKYLFRKEGQNVTLSCEQNLNHDAMYWYRQDPGQGLRLIYYSQIVNDFQKGDIAEGYSVSREKKESFPLTVTSAQKNPTAFYLCASMKNAPTNEKLFFGSGTQLSVL.

In its sample, this clone was seen once. V gene TRBV20-1 combines with J gene TRBJ1-1; D is ambiguous. The V gene lost 7 bases and the J gene lost 10 bases, with 16 bases spanning the gap. The length of the CDR3 is 11 residues. Germline CDR1 DFQATT, CDR2 SNEGSKA (reference sequence). The CDR3 DNA follows: TGCAGTGTCAGATCGGGGATGGGAGCTTTCTTT. Translation: CSVRSGMGAFF.

V and J are TRBV18 and TRBJ1-1; D unresolved. Germline values: CDR1 KGHSH, CDR2 LQKENI. This CDR3 has 13 residues. The ends were cut back, 3 bases at V and 7 bases at J, with 12 bases in the middle. CDR3 protein: CASSPSSGFEAFF. The CDR3 DNA follows: TGTGCCAGCTCACCGAGCTCTGGTTTTGAAGCTTTCTTT.

The chain links TRBV5-4 to TRBJ2-1, with 7 bases fitting TRBD2. With V trimmed by 2 bases and J by 1 base, 6 bases remained unmatched. This CDR3 region has 16 residues. From germline, CDR1 is SGHNT and CDR2 YYREEE (reference sequence). CDR3 in DNA: TGTGCCAGCAGCTTTGGCGGGAGTCCATCCTACAATGAGCAGTTCTTC. This sequence encodes CASSFGGSPSYNEQFF. Drawing the rest from reference TRBV5-4 and TRBJ2-1, the complete variable domain is ETGVTQSPTHLIKTRGQQVTLRCSSQSGHNTVSWYQQALGQGPQFIFQYYREEENGRGNFPPRFSGLQFPNYSSELNVNALELDDSALYLCASSFGGSPSYNEQFFGPGTRLTVL.

This clone appeared once. The CDR3 sequence: CASRMLGADTQYF. The CDR3 bases are TGTGCCAGCAGAATGTTGGGGGCAGATACGCAGTATTTT. The rearrangement uses TRBV28 and TRBJ2-3; D tentatively reads TRBD1 or TRBD2 (5 bases each). V was trimmed by 6 bases and J by 4 bases, leaving 11 bases between them. Germline values: CDR1 MDHEN, CDR2 SYDVKM. CDR3 length: 13 residues.

J is TRBJ2-3 and V is TRBV13; 8 bases fit TRBD1. Germline V CDR1 and CDR2: PRHDT, FYEKMQ (reference sequence). V trimming: 5 bases; J trimming: 0 bases; junction bases outside the gene matches: 7. There are 16 residues in the CDR3. The CDR3 is CASSGPDRVSTDTQYF. CDR3 nucleotide sequence: TGTGCCAGCAGCGGCCCGGACAGGGTTAGCACAGATACGCAGTATTTT.

The V gene is TRBV5-8, the J gene TRBJ1-3; 9 bases fit TRBD1. The CDR3 spans 16 residues. The V segment lost 1 base and the J segment 4 bases; nucleotides outside the gene matches: 6. CDR1 is SGHTS, CDR2 YDEGEE, per germline. CDR3 nucleotides: TGTGCCAGCAGCTTGTTGCCCGGGACAGGGGGAAACACCATATATTTT. Amino acid sequence: CASSLLPGTGGNTIYF.

The chain couples TRBV28 to TRBJ1-4, with no clear D. The ends were cut back, 8 bases at V and 8 bases at J, with 15 bases in the middle. The CDR3 length is 13 residues. Germline V CDR1 and CDR2: MDHEN, SYDVKM. CDR3 loop: CASWNRLDEKLFF. The CDR3 region has the DNA TGTGCCAGCTGGAACCGGCTGGACGAAAAACTGTTTTTT.

This sequence joins TRBV10-1 and TRBJ2-7, with a possible D match to TRBD1 (7 bases). Trimming took 0 bases from V and 4 from J, leaving 13 bases between them. The CDR3 is 15 residues long. Germline loops: CDR1 WNHNN, CDR2 SYGVQD (reference sequence). The CDR3 bases are TGCGCCAGCAGTGAGTCCGCGGCAGGGGGGTACGAGCAGTACTTC. Its translation: CASSESAAGGYEQYF.

The chain is built from TRBV7-8 and TRBJ2-5; D ambiguous. V was trimmed by 3 bases and J by 1 base, leaving 9 bases between them. The germline gives CDR1 SGHVS, CDR2 FQNEAQ. This CDR3 is 14 amino acids long. The CDR3 protein is CASSFRWSQETQYF. DNA of the CDR3: TGTGCCAGCAGCTTTAGATGGAGCCAAGAGACCCAGTACTTC.

On this clone: The identical CDR3 is also encoded by other nucleotide sequences in the sample. CDR3 sequence reads: CASSWGAGTDTQYF. CDR3 bases: TGCGCCAGCAGCTGGGGGGCGGGTACAGATACGCAGTATTTT. V and J are TRBV5-1 and TRBJ2-3; D tentatively reads TRBD1 or TRBD2 (6 bases each). This CDR3 spans 14 amino acids. V lost 3 bases, J lost 3 bases, and 11 bases lay in between. The germline V gene has CDR1 SGHRS and CDR2 YFSETQ.